This TCR beta chain comes out of a study of blood T cell repertoires in COVID-19. Whole-study context: The United States, Italy and Spain provided the acute and convalescent COVID-19 samples. Sources were T cells, B-cell-depleted T cells, or PBMCs; the material itself was cDNA or gDNA.

The V end was cut by 1 base, the J end by 1 base, with 7 bases between. This CDR3 has 14 residues. CDR1 is SNHLY, CDR2 FYNNEI, per germline. Per the original methods: Amplification with reference gene primers provided the estimates of nucleated cell counts. Measured with immunoSEQ multiplex PCR; TCRdb has only the in-frame clones, and not every one. D and trimming come from the DNA, and the V and J calls and clone size come from that table. Of around 180,000 clones listed, around 67% are singletons. This clone was picked up one time. J is TRBJ1-2 and V is TRBV2; D is possibly TRBD1 (6 bases). The receptor was isolated from a woman over 75 with acute or convalescent COVID-19. Specimen: peripheral blood. CDR3 protein: CASSEEQGNYGYTF. The CDR3 nucleotides are TGTGCCAGCAGTGAAGAACAGGGTAACTATGGCTACACCTTC.